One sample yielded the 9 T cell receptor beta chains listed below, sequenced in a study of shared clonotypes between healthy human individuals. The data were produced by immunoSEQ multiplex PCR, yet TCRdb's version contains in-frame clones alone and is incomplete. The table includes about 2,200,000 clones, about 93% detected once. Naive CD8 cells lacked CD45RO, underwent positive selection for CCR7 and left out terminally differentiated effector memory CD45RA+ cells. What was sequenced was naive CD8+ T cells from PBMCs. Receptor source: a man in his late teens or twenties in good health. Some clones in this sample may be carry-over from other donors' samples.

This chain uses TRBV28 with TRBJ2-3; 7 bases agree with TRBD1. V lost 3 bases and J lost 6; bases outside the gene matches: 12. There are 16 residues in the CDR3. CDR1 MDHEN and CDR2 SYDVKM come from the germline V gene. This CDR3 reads CASSLTGTVIDDTQYF. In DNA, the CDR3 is TGTGCCAGCAGTTTGACAGGGACGGTTATCGATGATACGCAGTATTTT.

The DNA of the CDR3 is TGTGCCAGCAGCCCGCGGGACAGATATTCTAACTATGGCTACACCTTC. Translated: CASSPRDRYSNYGYTF. The gene calls are TRBV9 and TRBJ1-2, with 7 bases matching TRBD1. V trimming: 4 bases; J trimming: 0 bases; junction bases outside the gene matches: 9. Per the germline V gene, CDR1 is SGDLS and CDR2 is YYNGEE. The CDR3 is made up of 16 amino acids.

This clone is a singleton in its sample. The CDR3 DNA reads TGTGCCACCAGCAGAGATTTGATGCGACAGAATCAGCCCCAGCATTTT. Translating it yields CATSRDLMRQNQPQHF. The chain links TRBV15 to TRBJ1-5, with D tentatively TRBD1 (5 bases). Trimming took 0 bases from V and 4 from J, leaving 13 bases between them. CDR1 is LNHNV and CDR2 is YYDKDF in the germline V gene (reference sequence). This CDR3 spans 16 amino acids.

The CDR3 reads CASGDLLYGYTF. CDR3 bases: TGTGCTAGTGGGGACCTACTCTATGGCTACACCTTC. The J gene is TRBJ1-2, the V gene TRBV12-5; D gene ambiguous. The germline V gene encodes CDR1 LGHNT and CDR2 FRNRAP. The CDR3 loop spans 12 amino acids. The V end lost 6 bases, the J end lost 4 bases, and 9 bases lay between the germline ends.

The CDR3 DNA follows: TGTGCCAGCAGCCCCCCCGATAGCGAGCAGTACTTC. It specifies CASSPPDSEQYF. The chain combines TRBV9 with TRBJ2-7; no reliable D call. V lost 4 bases and J lost 6, with 11 bases in between. This CDR3 spans 12 amino acids. The V gene's germline CDR1 is SGDLS and CDR2 YYNGEE.

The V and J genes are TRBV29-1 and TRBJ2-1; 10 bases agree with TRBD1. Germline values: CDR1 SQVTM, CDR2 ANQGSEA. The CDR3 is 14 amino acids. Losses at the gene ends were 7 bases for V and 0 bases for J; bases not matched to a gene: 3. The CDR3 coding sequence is TGCAGCGCCGGACAGGGGGGCTCCTACAATGAGCAGTTCTTC. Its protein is CSAGQGGSYNEQFF.

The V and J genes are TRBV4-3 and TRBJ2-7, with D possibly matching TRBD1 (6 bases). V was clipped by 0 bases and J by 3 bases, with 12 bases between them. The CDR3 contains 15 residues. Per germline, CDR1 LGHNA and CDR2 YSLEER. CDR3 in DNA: TGCGCCAGCAGCCAAGAAAGGACAGTAAACTACGAGCAGTACTTC. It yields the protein CASSQERTVNYEQYF.

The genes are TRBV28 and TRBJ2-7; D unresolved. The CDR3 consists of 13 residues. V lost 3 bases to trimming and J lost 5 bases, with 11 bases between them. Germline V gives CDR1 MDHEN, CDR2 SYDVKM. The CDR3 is CASSFSPRDEQYF. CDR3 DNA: TGTGCCAGCAGTTTTTCGCCACGGGACGAGCAGTACTTC. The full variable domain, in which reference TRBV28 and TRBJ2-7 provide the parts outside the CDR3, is DVKVTQSSRYLVKRTGEKVFLECVQDMDHENMFWYRQDPGLGLRLIYFSYDVKMKEKGDIPEGYSVSREKKERFSLILESASTNQTSMYLCASSFSPRDEQYFGPGTRLTVT.

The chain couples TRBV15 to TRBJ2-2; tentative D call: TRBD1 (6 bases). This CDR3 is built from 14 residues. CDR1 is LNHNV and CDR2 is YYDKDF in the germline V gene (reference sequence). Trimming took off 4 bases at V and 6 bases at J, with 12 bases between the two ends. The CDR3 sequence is CATSTRTVPGELFF. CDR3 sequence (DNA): TGTGCCACCAGCACAAGGACAGTTCCCGGGGAGCTGTTTTTT.